This TCR beta chain was sequenced in a study of beta chain features in type 1 diabetes. As regards this clone: The antigen is not known.

The entirety of the isolated RNA underwent reverse transcription, so expressed TCRB transcripts were sequenced. TCRdb's copy holds only in-frame clones and misses some; the assay was immunoSEQ multiplex PCR. The table includes 860,000 or so clones, roughly a sixth detected once. V dropped 8 bases and J dropped 6 bases, with 23 bases sitting between them. Germline assignment: CDR1 SGHTA and CDR2 FQGNSA. The CDR3 covers 16 residues. General study findings and limits: Within the patient group, naive, central memory and Treg TCRB repertoires appeared more similar to each other than within healthy donors. Among patients with Type 1 diabetes, TCRB CDR3s were moderately but significantly shorter in every one of the four CD4+ subsets.

The TCR was taken from a woman aged 18-29 years in good health. Sequenced input: naive CD4+ T cells from blood. J is TRBJ2-1 and V is TRBV7-2; D possibly uses TRBD1 or TRBD2 (6 bases each). In nucleotides, the CDR3 is TGTGCCAGCGCAAAATCGAGGGGGGTTTGGGGCAATGAGCAGTTCTTC. This sequence encodes CASAKSRGVWGNEQFF.